A single sample gave rise to the 12 T cell receptor beta chains below, sequenced in a study of cytomegalovirus exposure and HLA in healthy donors. 60 Vbeta and 13 Jbeta primers were used in PCR. Clones were sequenced by immunoSEQ multiplex PCR, and TCRdb holds only the in-frame ones, with some missing. The repertoire consists of 100,000 to 150,000 clones, with 55% to 75% occurring once and the leading ten covering 3.5% to 4.5%. The sequenced sample consisted of PBMCs. The origin of the receptors is a man aged 25-45 years in good health and CMV-seronegative.

CDR3 in amino acids: CASSFQNYEQYF. CDR3 DNA: TGTGCCAGCAGTTTCCAGAACTACGAGCAGTACTTC. The rearrangement links TRBV28 to TRBJ2-7; D remains ambiguous. Germline loops: CDR1 MDHEN, CDR2 SYDVKM. V shed 3 bases and J shed 3 bases, with 6 bases lying between them. This CDR3 has 12 residues. The whole variable domain, remainder taken from reference TRBV28 and TRBJ2-7, is DVKVTQSSRYLVKRTGEKVFLECVQDMDHENMFWYRQDPGLGLRLIYFSYDVKMKEKGDIPEGYSVSREKKERFSLILESASTNQTSMYLCASSFQNYEQYFGPGTRLTVT.

The J gene is TRBJ2-2, the V gene TRBV7-2, with TRBD1 as a possible D gene (5 bases). V gave up 5 bases and J gave up 3 bases, with 19 bases separating them. The germline gives CDR1 SGHTA, CDR2 FQGNSA. This CDR3 has 17 amino acids. The CDR3 coding sequence is TGTGCCAGCAGCCGCAGGGCCCGGCCAGGGTACACCGGGGAGCTGTTTTTT. Protein product: CASSRRARPGYTGELFF.

The chain has TRBV5-1 and TRBJ1-2; TRBD1 matches 8 bases. This CDR3 comprises 15 residues. Germline CDR1 reads SGHRS; CDR2 reads YFSETQ. Trimming took 4 bases from V and 0 from J; bases not matched to a gene: 5. CDR3 sequence: CASSGWTGTNYGYTF. The CDR3 DNA follows: TGCGCCAGCAGCGGGTGGACAGGGACTAACTATGGCTACACCTTC. The variable domain in full, completed from reference TRBV5-1 and TRBJ1-2, reads KAGVTQTPRYLIKTRGQQVTLSCSPISGHRSVSWYQQTPGQGLQFLFEYFSETQRNKGNFPGRFSGRQFSNSRSEMNVSTLELGDSALYLCASSGWTGTNYGYTFGSGTRLTVV.

The CDR3 DNA follows: TGTGCCTGGAGTGTATTAAGACAGAATAATTCACCCCTCCACTTT. Translated, it gives CAWSVLRQNNSPLHF. The J gene is TRBJ1-6, the V gene TRBV30, with D tentatively TRBD1 (5 bases). There are 15 residues in the CDR3. Germline V gene sequence: CDR1 GTSNPN, CDR2 SVGIG (reference sequence). V lost 0 bases and J lost 5, with 11 bases in between.

CDR3 sequence (DNA): TGTGCCAGCAGTGAAACGGCAGACAAGCAGTTCTTC. Protein product: CASSETADKQFF. This chain connects TRBV2 to TRBJ2-1; D call uncertain. V lost 2 bases to trimming and J lost 11 bases, with 10 bases between them. Germline-derived CDR1 and CDR2 are SNHLY and FYNNEI. The CDR3 has 12 residues. Filled out from reference TRBV2 and TRBJ2-1, the complete variable domain reads EPEVTQTPSHQVTQMGQEVILRCVPISNHLYFYWYRQILGQKVEFLVSFYNNEISEKSEIFDDQFSVERPDGSNFTLKIRSTKLEDSAMYFCASSETADKQFFGPGTRLTVL.

This rearrangement joins TRBV6-4 to TRBJ1-4; TRBD1 aligns across 10 bases. CDR1 is MRHNA and CDR2 is SNTAGT in the germline V gene. The CDR3 has 16 amino acids. Trimming took 4 bases from V and 6 from J; bases not matched to a gene: 8. This CDR3 reads CASSVSFGTGDEKLFF. As DNA, the CDR3 is TGTGCCAGCAGTGTATCATTCGGGACAGGGGATGAAAAACTGTTTTTT.

This clone was recorded many times. The CDR3 nucleotides are TGTGCCAGCAGCGCTGGACAGGGGGCTTTGGAAAAACTGTTTTTT. Translation gives CASSAGQGALEKLFF. V and J are TRBV9 and TRBJ1-4; 11 bases line up with TRBD1. This CDR3 is 15 amino acids long. Trimming removed 3 bases from V and 8 bases from J; junction bases left unmatched: 6. Germline V lookup: CDR1 SGDLS, CDR2 YYNGEE.

A few counts support this clone. The rearrangement joins TRBV4-3 to TRBJ2-5; possibly TRBD1 for D (5 bases). Germline V gives CDR1 LGHNA, CDR2 YSLEER. Trimming removed 1 base from V and 2 bases from J, with 11 bases in between. The CDR3 runs to 15 residues. DNA of the CDR3: TGCGCCAGCAGCCAAGTTCTTCGACAGCAAGAGACCCAGTACTTC. Encoded protein: CASSQVLRQQETQYF.

This chain links TRBV5-1 with TRBJ2-2; D may be TRBD1 (6 bases). V was pared by 2 bases and J by 5 bases, with 10 bases between. CDR1 and CDR2 from the germline V gene are SGHRS and YFSETQ. The CDR3 consists of 14 residues. The CDR3 DNA is TGCGCCAGCAGCTTACAGGGCGGGACCGGGGAGCTGTTTTTT. Translation: CASSLQGGTGELFF.

The chain carries TRBV4-2 and TRBJ1-2; possibly TRBD1 for D (5 bases). Germline V gene data show CDR1 as LGHNA and CDR2 as YNFKEQ. The CDR3 spans 15 residues. With 4 bases removed from V and 4 bases from J, the gap between germline ends came to 16 bases. The chain's CDR3 is CASSPGTGDFYGYTF. CDR3 nucleotide sequence: TGTGCCAGCAGCCCGGGCACAGGCGACTTCTATGGCTACACCTTC.

The rearrangement uses TRBV9 and TRBJ2-5; 7 bases map to TRBD2. The V segment lost 2 bases and the J segment 5 bases; nucleotides outside the gene matches: 9. The CDR3 runs to 15 residues. Germline V gives CDR1 SGDLS, CDR2 YYNGEE. CDR3 coding DNA: TGTGCCAGCAGCGTGTTTTCGGGGGGTGGGGAGACCCAGTACTTC. Encoded protein: CASSVFSGGGETQYF.

This clone was observed a handful of times. The chain links TRBV7-2 to TRBJ2-2, with TRBD1 identical over 7 bases. This CDR3 is built from 16 residues. CDR1 SGHTA and CDR2 FQGNSA come from the germline V gene. V dropped 3 bases and J dropped 8; count of bases not matched to a gene: 12. The CDR3 coding sequence is TGTGCCAGCAGCTTCTTAATAACAGGGGCGGCAGGGGAGCTGTTTTTT. Translated: CASSFLITGAAGELFF.